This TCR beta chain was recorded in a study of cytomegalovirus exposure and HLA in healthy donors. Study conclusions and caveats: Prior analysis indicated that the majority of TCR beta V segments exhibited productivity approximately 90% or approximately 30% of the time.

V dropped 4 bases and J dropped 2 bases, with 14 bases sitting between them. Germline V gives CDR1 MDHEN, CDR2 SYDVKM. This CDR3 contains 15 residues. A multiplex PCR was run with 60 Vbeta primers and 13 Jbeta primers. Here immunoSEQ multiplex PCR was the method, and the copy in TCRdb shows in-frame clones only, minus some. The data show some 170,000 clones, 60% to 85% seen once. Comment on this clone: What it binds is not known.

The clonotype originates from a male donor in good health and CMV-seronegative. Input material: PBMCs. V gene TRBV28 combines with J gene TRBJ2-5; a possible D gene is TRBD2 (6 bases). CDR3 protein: CASSYGAGNQETQYF. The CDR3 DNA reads TGTGCCAGCAGTTATGGGGCGGGAAATCAAGAGACCCAGTACTTC.